This T cell receptor (beta chain) is from a study of CD8+CD57+ T cells in acquired aplastic anemia. Study-level results: CD8+ Simpson's diversity in patients was not significantly different from that in controls. Patients and controls shared twenty-nine CD8+ CDR3 sequences.

The use of genomic DNA as template underpinned the TCR beta VDJ and CDR3 profiling. Using its own MiXCR run on the reads, TCRdb lists one record per CDR3 protein. Counted here are fewer than 200,000 distinct CDR3 sequences, about two thirds occurring once; the ten biggest clones make up approximately 50%. Remarks on this clonotype: The antigen is undetermined.

This CDR3 spans 13 amino acids. V was cut by 4 bases and J by 2 bases, with 8 bases left in between. The V gene's germline CDR1 is SGHDN and CDR2 FVKESK. All patients picked for sequencing had shown, by flow cytometry, an expansion of CD8+CD57+ cells. Severe acquired aplastic anemia was present in every patient. At blood sampling, none of the patients had yet received therapy. The rearrangement links TRBV14 to TRBJ2-5; D gene ambiguous. The sequence came from a human donor with aplastic anemia. What was sequenced was sorted CD4+, CD8+, or CD8+CD57+ T cells (not recorded which) from PBMCs. This CDR3 is CASSPLAQETQYF. DNA for the CDR3: TGTGCCAGCAGCCCGCTGGCTCAAGAGACCCAGTACTTC.